The clone carrying this T cell receptor beta chain was found once. The germline gives CDR1 SGHDN, CDR2 FVKESK. Germline trimming cut 4 bases from V and 8 bases from J; bases unmatched to any gene: 13. The CDR3 is 16 amino acids. This entry is derived from a study of blood T cell repertoires in COVID-19. Study as a whole: Sites in the United States, Italy and Spain provided acute and convalescent COVID-19 samples.

All enrollees were roughly 18 to 95 years old and from approximately 24 US areas. Cohorts were assigned according to the clinical history that participants reported. Authors' methods: Quantification of nucleated cells was approximated via reference gene primer amplification. Measured with immunoSEQ multiplex PCR; TCRdb has only the in-frame clones, and not every one. Clonal size and the V and J genes are those of that table, whereas D and trimming came from the DNA. The sample lists around 300,000 clones, approximately 91% occurring once. V and J are TRBV14 and TRBJ2-1; 8 bases match TRBD2. The specimen was PBMCs or T cells enriched from blood (not recorded which). The receptor comes from a woman in her forties who had recovered from COVID-19. The CDR3 DNA is TGTGCCAGCAGCCCTTTATTAGGACTAGCAATGTATGAGCAGTTCTTC. Translating gives CASSPLLGLAMYEQFF.